This T cell receptor (beta chain) was captured by sequencing in a study of identical twins. Study results and limitations: Twin pairs had excess sharing that was weaker in beta out-of-frame sequences. Possibly, invariant MAIT and iNKT cells partly confounded zero-insertion analyses.

The CDR3 contains 15 residues. Deletions cut 6 bases from V and 4 bases from J, with 16 bases between. Of note for this clonotype: The antigen is undetermined.

TCRdb recomputed calls from the 5' RACE reads with MiXCR, one row per CDR3 protein. Seen here are some 690,000 distinct CDR3 sequences, 21% observed once, and the top ten hold 4% to 5.5%. This same sample was also taken into another study, of T cells expressing NK-cell markers. That report notes: Sorted CD3+CD56-NKG2C+, CD3+CD56+NKG2C+ and CD3+CD56+NKG2C- T cells supplied the TCR beta repertoires.

The rearrangement joins TRBV12-3 or TRBV12-4 to TRBJ2-1, with a weak D call TRBD2 (5 bases). This receptor was taken from a woman younger than 30 in good health. The material sequenced was PBMCs. CDR3 in amino acids: CASSNRTYLYNEQFF. CDR3 coding DNA: TGTGCCAGCAGCAATCGGACTTACCTATACAATGAGCAGTTCTTC.